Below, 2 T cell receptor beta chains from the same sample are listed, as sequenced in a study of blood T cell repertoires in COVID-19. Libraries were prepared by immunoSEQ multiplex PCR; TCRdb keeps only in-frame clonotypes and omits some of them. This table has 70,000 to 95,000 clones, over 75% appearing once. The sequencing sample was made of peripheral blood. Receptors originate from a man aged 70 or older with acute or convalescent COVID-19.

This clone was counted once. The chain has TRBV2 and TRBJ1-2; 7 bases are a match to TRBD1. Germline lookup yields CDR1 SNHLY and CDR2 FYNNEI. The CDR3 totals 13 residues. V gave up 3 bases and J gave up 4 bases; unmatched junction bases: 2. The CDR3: CASSDGQAYGYTF. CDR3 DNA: TGTGCCAGCAGTGATGGACAGGCCTATGGCTACACCTTC.

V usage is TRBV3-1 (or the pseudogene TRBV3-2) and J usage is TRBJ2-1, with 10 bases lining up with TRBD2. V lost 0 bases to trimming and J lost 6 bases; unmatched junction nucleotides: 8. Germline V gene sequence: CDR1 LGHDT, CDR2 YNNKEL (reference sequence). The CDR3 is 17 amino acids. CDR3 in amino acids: CASSQDLFSGGTNEQFF. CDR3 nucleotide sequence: TGTGCCAGCAGCCAAGATCTTTTTAGCGGGGGGACCAATGAGCAGTTCTTC.